This record looks at one TCR beta chain sequence and its context. Antigen specificity is unknown. TCR alpha and beta CDR3 regions were amplified from RNA using iRepertoire nested multiplex PCR. One-step reverse transcription and amplification started from approximately 100-400 ng of tissue mRNA or PBMC total RNA. TCRdb ran MiXCR on the multiplex PCR reads and lists one entry per CDR3 protein. The sample includes some 180,000 distinct CDR3 sequences, over 25% seen only once; the top ten take 20% to 25%. This record belongs to a study of glioma-infiltrating T cells. General observations from the study: Above-expected tissue-blood divergence occurred in all gliomas, most in low-grade ones. Tissue and blood shared very few CDR3 sequences.

CDR1 is MNHEY, CDR2 SVGAGI, per germline. V shed 7 bases, J shed 7 bases, and the junction held 14 bases outside the gene matches. CDR3 length equals 15 residues. The chain recombines TRBV6-5 with TRBJ2-7, with 9 nucleotides matching TRBD2. The material sequenced was glioma tissue, nonneoplastic brain tissue, or PBMCs (not recorded which). The TCR sequence derives from a human donor with low-grade glioma or glioblastoma, undergoing nonglioma brain surgery, or in good health (not recorded which). The CDR3 DNA follows: TGTGCCAGCAATAGCGGGAGACCTCCAGACGGGGAGCAGTACTTC. Protein: CASNSGRPPDGEQYF.